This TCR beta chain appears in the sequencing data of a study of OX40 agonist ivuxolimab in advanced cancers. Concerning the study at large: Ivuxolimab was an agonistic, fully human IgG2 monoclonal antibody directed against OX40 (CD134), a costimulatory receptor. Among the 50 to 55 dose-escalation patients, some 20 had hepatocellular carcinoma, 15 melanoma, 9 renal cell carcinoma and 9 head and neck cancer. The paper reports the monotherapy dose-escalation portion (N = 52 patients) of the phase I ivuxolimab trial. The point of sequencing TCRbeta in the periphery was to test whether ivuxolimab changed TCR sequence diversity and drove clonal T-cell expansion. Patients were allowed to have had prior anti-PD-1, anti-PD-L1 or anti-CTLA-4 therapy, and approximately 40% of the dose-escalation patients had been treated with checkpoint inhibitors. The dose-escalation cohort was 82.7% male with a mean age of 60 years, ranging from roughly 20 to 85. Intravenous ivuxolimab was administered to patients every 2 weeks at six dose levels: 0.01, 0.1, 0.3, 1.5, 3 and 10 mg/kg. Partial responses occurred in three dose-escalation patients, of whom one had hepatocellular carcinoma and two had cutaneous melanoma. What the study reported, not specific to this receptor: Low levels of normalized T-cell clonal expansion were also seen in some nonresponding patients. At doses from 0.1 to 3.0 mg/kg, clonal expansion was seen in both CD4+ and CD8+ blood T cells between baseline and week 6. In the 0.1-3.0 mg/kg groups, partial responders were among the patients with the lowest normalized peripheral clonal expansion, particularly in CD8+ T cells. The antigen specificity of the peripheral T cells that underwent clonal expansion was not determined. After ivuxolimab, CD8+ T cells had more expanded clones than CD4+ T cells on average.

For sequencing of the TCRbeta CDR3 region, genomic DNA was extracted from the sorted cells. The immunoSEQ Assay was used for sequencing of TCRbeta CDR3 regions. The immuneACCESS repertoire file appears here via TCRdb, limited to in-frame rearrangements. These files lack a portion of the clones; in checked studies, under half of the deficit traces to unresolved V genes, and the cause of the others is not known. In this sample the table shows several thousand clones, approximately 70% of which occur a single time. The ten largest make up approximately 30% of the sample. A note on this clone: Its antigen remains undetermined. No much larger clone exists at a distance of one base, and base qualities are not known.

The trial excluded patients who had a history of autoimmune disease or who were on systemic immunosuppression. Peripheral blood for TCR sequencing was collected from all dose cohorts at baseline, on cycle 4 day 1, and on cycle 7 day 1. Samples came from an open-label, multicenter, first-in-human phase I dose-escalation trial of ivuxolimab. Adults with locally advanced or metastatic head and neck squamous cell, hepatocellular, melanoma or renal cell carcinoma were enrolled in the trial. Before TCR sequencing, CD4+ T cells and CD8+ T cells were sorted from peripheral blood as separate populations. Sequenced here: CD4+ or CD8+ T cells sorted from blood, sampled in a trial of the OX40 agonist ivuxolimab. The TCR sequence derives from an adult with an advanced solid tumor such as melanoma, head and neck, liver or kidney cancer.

For the CDR3, the sequence is CASSQGQDMNTEAFF. The sequenced DNA: TGCGCCAGCAGCCAAGGACAGGACATGAACACTGAAGCTTTCTTT. The receptor chain draws on TRBV4-1 and TRBJ1-1, with a weak D call of TRBD1 (6 bases match). V sheds 1 base and J sheds 0 bases, leaving 9 bases between their ends. The CDR3, cysteine through phenylalanine, is 15 amino acids long. Left in the record is the CDR3 DNA by itself, 45 bases read in frame from the first base. The germline V gene yields MGHRA for CDR1 and YSYEKL for CDR2.